A single sample is the source of the 28 T cell receptor beta chains below, sequenced in a study of glioma-infiltrating T cells after dendritic cell vaccination. The assay was immunoSEQ multiplex PCR, and TCRdb's table has in-frame clones only and misses some. The table shows more than 95,000 clones, with approximately 80% occurring only once. Source: blood, taken before dendritic cell vaccination. These receptors were obtained from a human donor with glioblastoma.

This clone has just a few counts. The chain recombines TRBV6-1 with TRBJ2-7, with 8 bases identical to TRBD1. This CDR3 is built from 13 residues. V trimming: 2 bases; J trimming: 6 bases; junction bases outside the gene matches: 3. The V gene's germline CDR1 is MNHNS and CDR2 SASEGT. CDR3: CASSEQGAREQYF. In nucleotides, the CDR3 is TGTGCCAGCAGTGAACAGGGGGCGCGCGAGCAGTACTTC.

The chain carries TRBV11-2 and TRBJ2-7; 7 nucleotides line up with TRBD2. Germline CDR1 reads SGHAT; CDR2 reads FQNNGV. The junction had 4 bases not matched to a gene; V was cut back by 2 bases and J by 0 bases. This CDR3 is 15 amino acids long. As DNA, the CDR3 is TGTGCCAGCAGCTTATCGCTAGCGGCCTCCTACGAGCAGTACTTC. The encoded protein is CASSLSLAASYEQYF.

V is TRBV7-2 and J is TRBJ1-4; D is possibly TRBD1 (6 bases). Between the trimmed V and J ends, which lost 3 bases and 5 bases, there was a span of 7 bases. CDR3 length equals 13 residues. Germline values: CDR1 SGHTA, CDR2 FQGNSA. CDR3 residues: CASSFGQNEKLFF. The CDR3 bases are TGTGCCAGCAGCTTCGGACAGAATGAAAAACTGTTTTTT.

The table lists this clone with a few counts. The V gene is TRBV7-9, the J gene TRBJ2-3; D is perhaps TRBD1 (5 bases). This CDR3 has 15 residues. Looked up from germline, CDR1 is SEHNR and CDR2 is FQNEAQ (reference sequence). Between the trimmed V and J ends, which lost 6 bases and 2 bases, there was a span of 15 bases. CDR3 DNA sequence: TGTGCCAGCAGGCCGATTGGGGCCCTCACAGATACGCAGTATTTT. Its protein is CASRPIGALTDTQYF.

The chain is built from TRBV14 and TRBJ1-2, with unresolved D. V was pared by 6 bases and J by 6 bases, with 14 bases between. The germline V gene encodes CDR1 SGHDN and CDR2 FVKESK. CDR3 length equals 13 residues. Written as DNA, the CDR3 is TGTGCCAGCAGTCAACTAGGATCTAATGGCTACACCTTC. It encodes CASSQLGSNGYTF.

This clone was found a few times. The junction differs from germline at one of its ends, possibly a read error. The chain has TRBV13 and TRBJ2-7, with a possible D match to TRBD2 (5 bases). Germline CDR1 PRHDT, CDR2 FYEKMQ (reference sequence). The CDR3 contains 13 residues. The CDR3 here is CASSSRQDYEQCF. In nucleotides, the CDR3 is TGTGCCAGCAGCTCTCGCCAAGACTACGAGCAGTGCTTC.

V gene TRBV4-2 combines with J gene TRBJ2-1; TRBD2 is a possible D gene (6 bases). From germline, CDR1 is LGHNA and CDR2 YNFKEQ. This CDR3 comprises 13 residues. Deletions cut 11 bases from V and 7 bases from J, with 18 bases between. Here the CDR3 DNA reads TGTGCCTTCCGAGTCGGGGGAAAGAATGAGCAGTTCTTC. This encodes CAFRVGGKNEQFF.

This chain links TRBV7-2 with TRBJ1-2; D is perhaps TRBD1 (5 bases). CDR3 length: 17 residues. V lost 5 bases, J lost 7 bases, and 26 bases lay in between. The germline V gene encodes CDR1 SGHTA and CDR2 FQGNSA. The CDR3 DNA reads as TGTGCCAGCAGCCCTACTCCCACAAAGGGGAGGAGTGGTGGCTACACCTTC. The encoded protein is CASSPTPTKGRSGGYTF.

J is TRBJ2-3 and V is TRBV5-4; 11 nucleotides agree with TRBD2. The ends lost 4 bases at V and 1 base at J; junction bases unmatched: 8. There are 17 residues in the CDR3. CDR1 SGHNT and CDR2 YYREEE come from the germline V gene (reference sequence). The CDR3 protein is CASSPRLAGWGTDTQYF. The CDR3 bases are TGTGCCAGCAGCCCGAGACTAGCGGGGTGGGGCACAGATACGCAGTATTTT.

The V call is TRBV5-1, the J call TRBJ2-5, with D maybe TRBD1 (6 bases). CDR3 size: 14 residues. The germline V gene has CDR1 SGHRS and CDR2 YFSETQ. V lost 0 bases to trimming and J lost 1 base, with 7 bases between them. The DNA for the CDR3 is TGCGCCAGCAGCTTGGTGGACAGCCAAGAGACCCAGTACTTC. Its protein is CASSLVDSQETQYF. The full variable domain, its missing parts supplied by reference TRBV5-1 and TRBJ2-5, is KAGVTQTPRYLIKTRGQQVTLSCSPISGHRSVSWYQQTPGQGLQFLFEYFSETQRNKGNFPGRFSGRQFSNSRSEMNVSTLELGDSALYLCASSLVDSQETQYFGPGTRLLVL.

The rearrangement uses TRBV2 and TRBJ1-6; 9 bases are shared with TRBD1. Germline V CDR1 and CDR2: SNHLY, FYNNEI. The CDR3 extends over 14 amino acids. V shed 9 bases and J 7 bases; nucleotides not matched to a gene: 7. The CDR3 nucleotides read TGTGCCAGTTGGACAGGGGATGGAAATTCACCCCTCCACTTT. Its translation is CASWTGDGNSPLHF.

CDR3 loop: CAWSVARVEKLFF. The DNA of the CDR3 is TGTGCCTGGAGTGTAGCCAGGGTAGAAAAACTGTTTTTT. The chain combines TRBV30 with TRBJ1-4; TRBD1 is a possible D gene (5 bases). Trimming stripped 0 bases from V and 8 bases from J, with 10 bases between. The CDR3 totals 13 residues. Germline CDR1 and CDR2: GTSNPN and SVGIG (reference sequence).

The chain couples TRBV4-1 to TRBJ2-1; TRBD2 matches 12 bases. This CDR3 has 20 amino acids. Trimming took 1 base from V and 1 from J; bases not matched to a gene: 11. Germline CDR1 is MGHRA and CDR2 is YSYEKL. The CDR3 region is CASSQVRTSGAAISYNEQFF. The CDR3 DNA sequence: TGCGCCAGCAGCCAAGTCCGGACTAGCGGGGCGGCAATATCCTACAATGAGCAGTTCTTC.

This rearrangement joins TRBV25-1 to TRBJ1-1, with D unclear. CDR1 and CDR2 from the germline V gene are MGHDK and SYGVNS. Deletions cut 6 bases from V and 7 bases from J, with 15 bases between. This CDR3 region has 13 residues. For the CDR3, the DNA is TGTGCCAGCAGCGTGCCGCGGTCGGGTGAAGCTTTCTTT. It codes for CASSVPRSGEAFF.

The chain combines TRBV2 with TRBJ1-6; D gene ambiguous. Germline V gives CDR1 SNHLY, CDR2 FYNNEI. The length of the CDR3 is 12 residues. The V end lost 4 bases, the J end lost 14 bases, and 12 bases lay between the germline ends. The CDR3 DNA follows: TGTGCCAGCAGTGTCCAAGCAACGACCCTCCACTTT. Protein product: CASSVQATTLHF.

With regard to this clone: Other nucleotide sequences in the sample specify the same CDR3. The V and J genes are TRBV6-5 and TRBJ1-2; 10 nucleotides agree with TRBD1. V gave up 5 bases and J gave up 5 bases; unmatched junction bases: 2. The CDR3 has 13 residues. CDR1 and CDR2 from the germline V gene are MNHEY and SVGAGI. CDR3 in DNA: TGTGCCAGCAGTCGGGACAGGGGTTATGGCTACACCTTC. Protein: CASSRDRGYGYTF.

The gene calls are TRBV5-8 and TRBJ1-4; 9 bases match TRBD1. After removal of 2 bases from V and 10 bases from J, the junction contained 12 bases not matched to a gene. Germline lookup yields CDR1 SGHTS and CDR2 YDEGEE. The length of the CDR3 is 16 residues. DNA for the CDR3: TGTGCCAGCAGCTTTGCCCCGGGACAGGGTATGAGAAAACTGTTTTTT. Its protein is CASSFAPGQGMRKLFF.

This clone occurred once. The chain joins TRBV19 to TRBJ2-5; 8 bases align to TRBD2. The length of the CDR3 is 15 residues. Per germline, CDR1 LNHDA and CDR2 SQIVND (reference sequence). The CDR3 region has the DNA TGTGCTAGGAGGGTACGCGGGGGGATCCAAGAGACCCAGTACTTC. It encodes CARRVRGGIQETQYF. The full variable domain, with the rest looked up from reference TRBV19 and TRBJ2-5, is DGGITQSPKYLFRKEGQNVTLSCEQNLNHDAMYWYRQDPGQGLRLIYYSQIVNDFQKGDIAEGYSVSREKKESFPLTVTSAQKNPTAFYLCARRVRGGIQETQYFGPGTRLLVL.

V usage is TRBV12-2 and J usage is TRBJ2-7; the table's D call, TRBD2, has no DNA check behind it. TRBV12-2 is a pseudogene segment. This CDR3 is 19 amino acids long. The CDR3 is CASRLGGTSGETLFPEQYF. CDR3 DNA: TGTGCAAGTCGCTTGGGGGGGACTAGCGGGGAGACCCTCTTTCCCGAGCAGTACTTC.

In its sample, this clone was seen a few times. This chain links TRBV19 with TRBJ2-3; 10 bases map to TRBD2. Germline values: CDR1 LNHDA, CDR2 SQIVND (reference sequence). The CDR3 contains 15 residues. The V segment lost 4 bases and the J segment 7 bases; nucleotides outside the gene matches: 8. The CDR3, as DNA: TGTGCCAGTAGTAGGATAGCGGGGGGAAATTATACGCAGTATTTT. Its translation: CASSRIAGGNYTQYF.

The chain employs TRBV7-9 and TRBJ1-1; D unresolved. Trimming pared 3 bases from V and 1 base from J, leaving 6 bases between. The CDR3 runs 13 residues. Germline V lookup: CDR1 SEHNR, CDR2 FQNEAQ (reference sequence). In nucleotides, the CDR3 is TGTGCCAGCAGCTTTGCGGCGAACACTGAAGCTTTCTTT. The encoded protein is CASSFAANTEAFF.

This clone turned up a few times. The chain is built from TRBV2 and TRBJ1-3; tentatively, D is TRBD1 (6 bases). Trimming shortened V by 6 bases and J by 0 bases, and 9 bases separated the two germline ends. This CDR3 contains 14 residues. Germline values: CDR1 SNHLY, CDR2 FYNNEI. The CDR3 is CASRQQGSGNTIYF. The CDR3 DNA is TGTGCCAGCAGGCAACAGGGCTCTGGAAACACCATATATTTT.

This clone was observed once. V is TRBV7-2 and J is TRBJ1-6; perhaps TRBD1 as D (5 bases). This CDR3 comprises 17 residues. Germline values: CDR1 SGHTA, CDR2 FQGNSA. Deletions cut 5 bases from V and 5 bases from J, with 19 bases between. CDR3 nucleotides: TGTGCCAGCAGCCCGCGGGGGGGAGGGGAGGATAATTCACCCCTCCACTTT. Its protein is CASSPRGGGEDNSPLHF. Full variable domain (missing parts from reference TRBV7-2 and TRBJ1-6): GAGVSQSPSNKVTEKGKDVELRCDPISGHTALYWYRQSLGQGLEFLIYFQGNSAPDKSGLPSDRFSAERTGGSVSTLTIQRTQQEDSAVYLCASSPRGGGEDNSPLHFGNGTRLTVT.

The table lists this clone with a few counts. The DNA for the CDR3 is TGTGCCAGCAGCCCAGGAGACAGGGAAGCTGAAGCTTTCTTT. This sequence encodes CASSPGDREAEAFF. The genes are TRBV28 and TRBJ1-1; TRBD1 aligns across 7 bases. With V trimmed by 6 bases and J by 6 bases, 10 bases remained unmatched. The length of the CDR3 is 14 residues. The V gene's germline CDR1 is MDHEN and CDR2 SYDVKM. The whole variable domain, remainder taken from reference TRBV28 and TRBJ1-1, is DVKVTQSSRYLVKRTGEKVFLECVQDMDHENMFWYRQDPGLGLRLIYFSYDVKMKEKGDIPEGYSVSREKKERFSLILESASTNQTSMYLCASSPGDREAEAFFGQGTRLTVV.

The V and J genes are TRBV7-9 and TRBJ2-7; maybe TRBD2 (5 bases). Germline lookup yields CDR1 SEHNR and CDR2 FQNEAQ (reference sequence). V gave up 5 bases and J gave up 0 bases, with 17 bases separating them. CDR3 size: 16 residues. CDR3 residues: CASSPPPKEGSYEQYF. CDR3 in DNA: TGTGCCAGCAGCCCCCCTCCCAAAGAGGGCTCCTACGAGCAGTACTTC.

The genes are TRBV5-4 and TRBJ2-5, with 10 bases that match TRBD2. Germline V gene sequence: CDR1 SGHNT, CDR2 YYREEE (reference sequence). The V and J ends lost 0 bases and 3 bases, in that order; junction bases with no gene match: 5. The CDR3 sequence is 16 residues long. CDR3 bases: TGTGCCAGCAGCTTGGAAACTAGCGGGGAGGAAGAGACCCAGTACTTC. As protein: CASSLETSGEEETQYF.

This sequence joins TRBV7-9 and TRBJ2-5; a weak D match, TRBD1 (5 bases). There are 18 residues in the CDR3. The V end was cut by 2 bases, the J end by 1 base, with 20 bases between. The germline gives CDR1 SEHNR, CDR2 FQNEAQ (reference sequence). CDR3 bases: TGTGCCAGCAGCTTATCATTTCTGAGACAGAAAAGCCAAGAGACCCAGTACTTC. Amino acid sequence: CASSLSFLRQKSQETQYF.

This clone was seen only once. This CDR3 is CASSYSPQGNKNIQYF. CDR3 DNA: TGTGCCAGCAGTTACTCCCCCCAGGGGAACAAAAACATTCAGTACTTC. The chain uses TRBV6-6 and TRBJ2-4; a possible D gene is TRBD1 (6 bases). CDR1 is MNHNY, CDR2 SVGAGI, per germline (reference sequence). The CDR3 sequence is 16 residues long. V lost 0 bases to trimming and J lost 3 bases, with 12 bases between them.